The clone carrying this TCR beta chain has only a few counts. The antigen is unknown. Per germline, CDR1 SGHNT and CDR2 YYREEE (reference sequence). The V and J ends lost 4 bases and 1 base respectively, with 9 bases between them. The CDR3 length is 14 residues. Some clones are missing from TCRdb's copy, which holds only in-frame ones; the method was immunoSEQ multiplex PCR. The sample has fewer than 200,000 clones; around 88% are singletons. The record originates from a study of T cell responses to AZD1222 COVID-19 vaccine. Study-level results: Breadth and depth of Spike-specific TCRs rose after two AZD1222 doses.

Sequencing used peripheral blood, obtained 28 days after the second AZD1222 dose. The source of this sequence is an adult who received the AZD1222 COVID-19 vaccine. The chain recombines TRBV5-4 with TRBJ1-5; the D gene is possibly TRBD1 (6 bases). CDR3 residues: CASSRQESNQPQHF. The CDR3 DNA is TGTGCCAGCAGCCGACAGGAAAGCAATCAGCCCCAGCATTTT.